The clone carrying this T cell receptor (beta chain) came up a few times. Its antigen is not known. This entry comes from a study of vaccination and CD4 T cells after COVID-19. Study information: Six men and four women formed the convalescents, two being Hispanic. Cells were stimulated with overlapping spike peptides from SARS-CoV-2, HCoV-NL63, HCoV-OC43 and HCoV-229E.

The treatment is: approximately nine-day PBMC culture with coronavirus spike peptide pools or control peptides (ViraFEST assay). ViraFEST used peptide pools to expand antigen-specific T cells, then sequenced TCRs. The germline V gene encodes CDR1 LGHNA and CDR2 YSLEER. The CDR3 runs 17 residues. Germline trimming cut 0 bases from V and 2 bases from J; bases unmatched to any gene: 5. An Oncomine TCR Beta short-read assay was used to sequence the DNA from cultured CD4+ T cells. It was from cultured CD4+ T cells that genomic DNA was extracted. MiXCR, applied by TCRdb to the PCR reads, yields one record per CDR3 protein. The table lists under 15,000 distinct CDR3 sequences, roughly 58% of them singletons, with roughly 28% in the top ten.

Sequenced input: CD4+ T cells from blood, cultured in vitro. The gene calls are TRBV4-3 and TRBJ1-1; TRBD1 agrees at 11 bases. The source is a human donor who had recovered from COVID-19. CDR3 residues: CASSQDLWTGGNTEAFF. The CDR3 nucleotides read TGCGCCAGCAGCCAAGACCTCTGGACAGGGGGCAACACTGAAGCTTTCTTT.